The 29 T cell receptor beta chains reported below all come from one sample, sequenced in a study of T-cell memory formation after mild COVID-19. A single record per CDR3 protein comes from TCRdb applying MiXCR to the 5' RACE reads. The table lists some 150,000 distinct CDR3 sequences, 14% of them singletons. The sequenced sample was PBMCs or a T cell subset sorted from them (not recorded which). Source of these receptors: an adult woman who had mild COVID-19 (a few samples of this study predate the infection). Cell type and time point are not known.

This clonotype was found many times. The rearrangement joins TRBV5-5 to TRBJ2-7, with 12 bases identical to TRBD1. Germline-derived CDR1 and CDR2 are SGHKS and YYEKEE (reference sequence). This CDR3 comprises 16 residues. Unmatched junction bases numbered 12, after V lost 4 bases and J lost 7 bases. This CDR3 is CASSLEGGTGGDEQYF. DNA for the CDR3: TGTGCCAGCAGCCTAGAGGGTGGGACAGGGGGCGATGAGCAGTACTTC.

The chain couples TRBV13 to TRBJ2-3; a weak D match, TRBD2 (6 bases). The germline gives CDR1 PRHDT, CDR2 FYEKMQ (reference sequence). V lost 3 bases to trimming and J lost 6 bases, with 10 bases between them. This CDR3 contains 13 residues. The CDR3: CASSFGGADTQYF. CDR3 coding DNA: TGTGCCAGCAGCTTTGGCGGGGCGGATACGCAGTATTTT.

This clonotype showed up just a few times. This chain connects TRBV7-9 to TRBJ2-1, with D perhaps being TRBD1 or TRBD2 (5 bases each). There are 15 residues in the CDR3. V was clipped by 6 bases and J by 3 bases, with 15 bases between them. Germline assignment: CDR1 SEHNR and CDR2 FQNEAQ (reference sequence). CDR3 loop: CASRGVERYYNEQFF. CDR3 sequence (DNA): TGTGCCAGCAGGGGGGTAGAGCGGTACTACAATGAGCAGTTCTTC.

This clonotype occurred a few times. The gene calls are TRBV12-3 or TRBV12-4 and TRBJ2-3, with 8 bases identical to TRBD1. V gave up 6 bases and J gave up 2 bases; unmatched junction bases: 13. The CDR3 is 17 residues long. CDR3 amino acids: CASSPPNDRGVTDTQYF. Written as DNA, the CDR3 is TGTGCCAGCAGCCCCCCAAACGACAGGGGCGTCACAGATACGCAGTATTTT.

The gene calls are TRBV29-1 and TRBJ1-2; TRBD1 is a possible D gene (5 bases). The CDR3 runs to 11 residues. Germline assignment: CDR1 SQVTM and CDR2 ANQGSEA. V was clipped by 5 bases and J by 4 bases, with 8 bases between them. The CDR3 protein is CSVPGVYGYTF. The CDR3 DNA reads TGCAGCGTTCCGGGGGTCTATGGCTACACCTTC.

The chain uses TRBV5-5 and TRBJ1-1, with no clear D. There are 15 residues in the CDR3. Trimming cost V 3 bases and J 0 bases, with 12 bases left between them. CDR1 and CDR2 from the germline V gene are SGHKS and YYEKEE (reference sequence). For the CDR3, the DNA is TGTGCCAGCAGCTCCACCCGGAACATGAACACTGAAGCTTTCTTT. It codes for CASSSTRNMNTEAFF.

This clonotype showed up many times. This chain uses TRBV7-9 with TRBJ2-3, with TRBD1 matching over 10 bases. Germline CDR1 is SEHNR and CDR2 is FQNEAQ (reference sequence). V gave up 5 bases and J gave up 2 bases; unmatched junction bases: 4. CDR3 length: 15 amino acids. This CDR3 is CASSLGTGDTDTQYF. In nucleotides, the CDR3 is TGTGCCAGCAGCCTCGGGACAGGGGACACAGATACGCAGTATTTT.

The gene calls are TRBV6-1 and TRBJ2-2; no clear D gene. This CDR3 is 13 amino acids long. CDR1 is MNHNS and CDR2 is SASEGT in the germline V gene. V lost 3 bases to trimming and J lost 5 bases, with 7 bases between them. The CDR3 reads CASSDDETGELFF. Here the CDR3 DNA reads TGTGCCAGCAGTGATGATGAAACCGGGGAGCTGTTTTTT.

The chain employs TRBV5-5 and TRBJ1-5, with D possibly matching TRBD1 (6 bases). CDR1 and CDR2 (germline): SGHKS, YYEKEE (reference sequence). Trimming removed 0 bases from V and 8 bases from J, with 9 bases in between. This CDR3 comprises 13 residues. The CDR3 reads CASSLDHREPQHF. Here the CDR3 DNA reads TGTGCCAGCAGCTTGGACCACAGGGAGCCCCAGCATTTT.

This clonotype was seen many times. The genes are TRBV4-1 and TRBJ2-7; TRBD2 matches 8 bases. This CDR3 spans 15 amino acids. Trimming removed 0 bases from V and 3 bases from J; junction bases left unmatched: 4. Per the germline V gene, CDR1 is MGHRA and CDR2 is YSYEKL. The CDR3 DNA sequence: TGCGCCAGCAGCCAAGATATAGCGGGGATCTACGAGCAGTACTTC. Protein: CASSQDIAGIYEQYF.

This chain's CDR3 is CASSSRPQGTHYTDTQYF. The CDR3 DNA reads TGTGCCAGCAGCTCCCGACCACAGGGCACACATTATACAGATACGCAGTATTTT. The rearrangement links TRBV7-6 to TRBJ2-3; perhaps TRBD1 as D (6 bases). V was trimmed by 4 bases and J by 3 bases, leaving 23 bases between them. The CDR3 length is 18 residues. The V gene's germline CDR1 is SGHVS and CDR2 FNYEAQ.

This clonotype showed up just a few times. The rearrangement links TRBV20-1 to TRBJ2-5, with TRBD2 matching 7 bases. V shed 2 bases, J shed 0 bases, and the junction held 3 bases outside the gene matches. This CDR3 region has 14 residues. CDR1 is DFQATT, CDR2 SNEGSKA, per germline (reference sequence). The CDR3 nucleotides are TGCAGTGCTAGACGGGAGGTGTACCAAGAGACCCAGTACTTC. This gives the protein CSARREVYQETQYF.

In its sample, this clonotype was seen a few times. V usage is TRBV13 and J usage is TRBJ2-3; 12 nucleotides match TRBD2. Germline V CDR1 and CDR2: PRHDT, FYEKMQ (reference sequence). The V segment lost 4 bases and the J segment 4 bases; nucleotides outside the gene matches: 12. This CDR3 comprises 18 residues. CDR3: CASSSRLAGVVRPDTQYF. CDR3 bases: TGTGCCAGCAGCTCACGACTAGCGGGGGTCGTTCGTCCAGATACGCAGTATTTT.

This rearrangement joins TRBV12-3 or TRBV12-4 to TRBJ1-3; TRBD1 matches at 9 bases. The J segment lost 3 bases and the V segment lost 4 bases, leaving 7 bases of the junction unmatched. CDR3 length equals 16 residues. The DNA of the CDR3 is TGTGCCAGCAGTTATGGGACAGGGTTCTTTGGAAACACCATATATTTT. Its protein is CASSYGTGFFGNTIYF.

The chain links TRBV12-3 or TRBV12-4 to TRBJ1-1, with D perhaps matching TRBD1 (5 bases). This CDR3 is built from 12 residues. V was trimmed by 5 bases and J by 5 bases, leaving 9 bases between them. CDR3 in DNA: TGTGCCAGCAGTGAGTGGGGGACTGAAGCTTTCTTT. It specifies CASSEWGTEAFF.

The chain has TRBV4-3 and TRBJ1-2, with D unresolved. CDR3 size: 14 residues. Germline V gives CDR1 LGHNA, CDR2 YSLEER. V lost 4 bases to trimming and J lost 6 bases, with 15 bases between them. The DNA for the CDR3 is TGCGCCAGCAGCCCTGGACTTGGACTTCATGGCTACACCTTC. It specifies CASSPGLGLHGYTF.

Written as DNA, the CDR3 is TGCGCCAGCAGCCAACCCGGGGGACTTGAAGCTTTCTTT. This gives the protein CASSQPGGLEAFF. The chain uses TRBV4-1 and TRBJ1-1; TRBD1 might be the D (5 bases). V shed 2 bases and J shed 7 bases, with 11 bases lying between them. Looked up from germline, CDR1 is MGHRA and CDR2 is YSYEKL. The CDR3 is made up of 13 amino acids.

The CDR3 sequence: CASQGQGRWDEQFF. CDR3 nucleotides: TGTGCCAGTCAGGGCCAGGGGAGATGGGATGAGCAGTTCTTC. The J gene is TRBJ2-1, the V gene TRBV19, with D possibly being TRBD1 (6 bases). The germline V gene has CDR1 LNHDA and CDR2 SQIVND (reference sequence). V was trimmed by 8 bases and J by 8 bases, leaving 19 bases between them. CDR3 length: 14 residues.

The chain carries TRBV20-1 and TRBJ2-1; 8 bases agree with TRBD2. CDR1 and CDR2 (germline): DFQATT, SNEGSKA (reference sequence). The CDR3 contains 15 residues. With V trimmed by 1 base and J by 4 bases, 6 bases remained unmatched. The CDR3 nucleotides read TGCAGTGCTAGAGCAGGGACTAGTGGGTACAATGAGCAGTTCTTC. Translating it yields CSARAGTSGYNEQFF.

This clonotype has more than one count but fewer than ten. The gene calls are TRBV12-3 or TRBV12-4 and TRBJ2-1; no firm D call. This CDR3 comprises 14 residues. V lost 3 bases and J lost 7, with 13 bases in between. The CDR3 loop is CASSLGSLINEQFF. The CDR3 DNA reads as TGTGCCAGCAGTTTGGGCAGTCTGATTAATGAGCAGTTCTTC.

This clonotype has a handful of counts. The chain joins TRBV20-1 to TRBJ2-1; 10 nucleotides agree with TRBD2. The CDR3 covers 20 residues. CDR1 is DFQATT, CDR2 SNEGSKA, per germline (reference sequence). With 5 bases clipped from V and 0 bases from J, the junction kept 19 bases outside the gene matches. CDR3: CSARLYSETSGQSSYNEQFF. In DNA form, the CDR3 reads TGCAGTGCTCGCCTTTACTCCGAGACTAGCGGGCAGAGCTCCTACAATGAGCAGTTCTTC.

This chain links TRBV10-3 with TRBJ1-1; TRBD1 is a possible D gene (5 bases). Trimming pared 0 bases from V and 1 base from J, leaving 9 bases between. The germline V gene encodes CDR1 ENHRY and CDR2 SYGVKD. The CDR3 consists of 15 residues. The CDR3 bases are TGTGCCATCAGTGAGTCTTTTGGACAGAACACTGAAGCTTTCTTT. This gives the protein CAISESFGQNTEAFF.

This clonotype was counted only a few times. V usage is TRBV5-5 and J usage is TRBJ2-3, with a tentative D call TRBD2 (7 bases). Germline V gene lookup returns CDR1 SGHKS and CDR2 YYEKEE (reference sequence). V lost 0 bases to trimming and J lost 3 bases, with 17 bases between them. This CDR3 is built from 17 residues. Here the CDR3 reads CASSLEFWGGETDTQYF. The CDR3 DNA is TGTGCCAGCAGCTTGGAGTTTTGGGGGGGCGAGACAGATACGCAGTATTTT.

This clonotype came up a few times. The V and J genes are TRBV6-2 or TRBV6-3 and TRBJ2-7; 7 bases are shared with TRBD2. The V gene end was trimmed by 0 bases and the J gene end by 3 bases; junction bases not matched to a gene: 11. Germline V gives CDR1 MNHEY, CDR2 SVGEGT. CDR3 size: 17 residues. The chain's CDR3 is CASSYSSPTSRIYEQYF. The CDR3 bases are TGTGCCAGCAGTTACTCGAGTCCGACTAGCAGAATCTACGAGCAGTACTTC.

This clonotype was recorded a few times. The V and J genes are TRBV5-1 and TRBJ2-1; unclear D gene. V was cut by 3 bases and J by 0 bases, with 13 bases left in between. The CDR3 sequence is 16 residues long. Germline V lookup: CDR1 SGHRS, CDR2 YFSETQ. This CDR3 reads CASSSQPEASYNEQFF. The CDR3 DNA reads as TGCGCCAGCAGCTCCCAGCCGGAAGCCTCCTACAATGAGCAGTTCTTC.

The chain combines TRBV5-6 with TRBJ1-1, with D possibly matching TRBD1 (6 bases). The V gene lost 0 bases and the J gene lost 11 bases, with 14 bases spanning the gap. Germline V CDR1 and CDR2: SGHDT, YYEEEE. The CDR3 consists of 13 residues. CDR3 nucleotides: TGTGCCAGCAGCTTGGCTGGGGGCCTAGTGGCTTTCTTT. Protein product: CASSLAGGLVAFF.

The CDR3 region has the DNA TGCAGCGTCCGGGGACAGGGGACCTACGAGCAGTACTTC. Translating it yields CSVRGQGTYEQYF. V is TRBV29-1 and J is TRBJ2-7; 10 bases fit TRBD1. Germline V CDR1 and CDR2: SQVTM, ANQGSEA. The V and J ends lost 6 bases and 2 bases, in that order; junction bases with no gene match: 4. The CDR3 is made up of 13 amino acids.

This chain joins TRBV4-1 and TRBJ1-2; TRBD1 is a possible D gene (6 bases). V gave up 0 bases and J gave up 3 bases, with 11 bases separating them. CDR3 length: 15 amino acids. Germline CDR1 MGHRA, CDR2 YSYEKL. The CDR3 nucleotides are TGCGCCAGCAGCCAAGATCACAGGGATCACTATGGCTACACCTTC. Encoded protein: CASSQDHRDHYGYTF.

The chain couples TRBV4-1 to TRBJ1-2, with 12 bases identical to TRBD1. Germline CDR1 reads MGHRA; CDR2 reads YSYEKL. The V segment lost 2 bases and the J segment 4 bases; nucleotides outside the gene matches: 17. The CDR3 extends over 20 amino acids. CDR3 loop: CASSQKLPPGQGAIGYGYTF. The CDR3 coding sequence is TGCGCCAGCAGCCAAAAGTTACCCCCGGGACAGGGGGCTATAGGCTATGGCTACACCTTC.